This is a list of T cell receptor beta chains from one sample in a study of spatial heterogeneity in lung cancer. One entry per CDR3 protein results from TCRdb running MiXCR on the 5' RACE reads. The top ten clones hold roughly 24% of a sample with 3,000 to 4,000 distinct CDR3 sequences, around a quarter of them seen once. The input for sequencing was lung tumor tissue, taken at surgery. Every receptor here comes from a male donor with early-stage non-small cell lung cancer. Each CDR3 is given with its conserved first and last residue. Each record gives: clone size, J gene, V gene, D gene, CDR3 protein, CDR3 DNA. The D gene is left open where the match is weak. Rows give clone size only sometimes, using once, few, many, or a class for an expanded clone.

medium-sized TRBJ1-1 TRBV29-1 TRBD1 CSVVGQGGTEAFF TGCAGCGTTGTTGGACAGGGCGGCACTGAAGCTTTCTTT
few TRBJ2-7 TRBV28 - CASSHGQKTYEQYF TGTGCCAGCAGCCACGGACAGAAAACCTACGAGCAGTACTTC
- TRBJ2-4 TRBV10-2 - CASSESLGGADRNIQYF TGCGCCAGCAGTGAGTCCCTAGGAGGGGCGGATCGAAACATTCAGTACTTC
many TRBJ1-6 TRBV30 TRBD1 CAWSTGTGASPLHF TGTGCCTGGAGTACCGGGACAGGGGCTTCACCCCTCCACTTT
- TRBJ2-1 TRBV7-2 TRBD2 CASSLYGGRAYNEQFF TGTGCCAGCAGCTTATACGGCGGGAGGGCCTACAATGAGCAGTTCTTC
- TRBJ2-2 TRBV7-8 - CASSLPKNTGELFF TGTGCCAGCAGCTTACCCAAAAACACCGGGGAGCTGTTTTTT
medium-sized TRBJ2-5 TRBV14 TRBD2 CASSPGLAGGPRETQYF TGTGCCAGCAGCCCGGGACTAGCGGGAGGGCCCCGGGAGACCCAGTACTTC
medium-sized TRBJ2-2 TRBV27 - CASSLLGTLNTGELFF TGTGCCAGCAGTTTATTGGGGACCCTGAACACCGGGGAGCTGTTTTTT
many TRBJ2-1 TRBV6-5 TRBD2 CASTSGANNEQFF TGTGCCAGCACTAGCGGGGCCAACAATGAGCAGTTCTTC
- TRBJ2-3 TRBV13 - CASSLGGRPDTQYF TGTGCCAGCAGCTTAGGGGGGCGCCCAGATACGCAGTATTTT
once TRBJ2-3 TRBV2 - CASSALATDTQYF TGTGCCAGCAGTGCGTTGGCGACAGATACGCAGTATTTT
- TRBJ2-1 TRBV15 - CATSRDLGSGYNEQFF TGTGCCACCAGCAGAGATCTAGGGTCAGGGTACAATGAGCAGTTCTTC
- TRBJ1-6 TRBV12-3/TRBV12-4 - CASREGGLTSPLHF TGTGCCAGCAGGGAAGGGGGTCTAACTTCACCCCTCCACTTT
few TRBJ1-2 TRBV19 TRBD1 CASSILDRVFRVGYTF TGTGCCAGTAGTATTTTGGACAGGGTGTTTCGTGTTGGCTACACCTTC
- TRBJ2-7 TRBV6-5 - CASRGIRYEQYF TGTGCCAGCAGAGGGATTCGGTACGAGCAGTACTTC
- TRBJ2-1 TRBV11-1 - CASRGVSDNEQFF TGTGCCAGCAGAGGCGTGAGTGACAATGAGCAGTTCTTC
few TRBJ2-2 TRBV6-4 - CASSETATGELFF TGTGCCAGCAGTGAGACAGCGACCGGGGAGCTGTTTTTT
medium-sized TRBJ2-1 TRBV18 TRBD2 CASSPPLGAGGYNEQFF TGTGCCAGCTCACCGCCCCTCGGAGCGGGAGGGTACAATGAGCAGTTCTTC
medium-sized TRBJ2-2 TRBV19 - CASSTVANTGELFF TGTGCCAGTAGTACAGTCGCGAACACCGGGGAGCTGTTTTTT
medium-sized TRBJ2-5 TRBV19 - CASSADPGETQYF TGTGCCAGCTCGGCGGACCCAGGAGAGACCCAGTACTTC
few TRBJ2-2 TRBV11-3 TRBD2 CASSSTGTSGNHRELFF TGTGCCAGCAGCTCTACCGGGACTAGCGGTAACCACCGGGAGCTGTTTTTT
medium-sized TRBJ2-7 TRBV7-2 TRBD2 CASSSRTSGSYEQYF TGTGCCAGCAGTTCCCGGACTAGCGGGAGCTACGAGCAGTACTTC
few TRBJ2-1 TRBV7-2 - CASSLAGGPVNNEQFF TGTGCCAGCAGCTTAGCGGGGGGGCCTGTCAACAATGAGCAGTTCTTC
many TRBJ1-2 TRBV2 - CASSSGQPRTLYGYTF TGTGCCAGCAGCTCTGGACAGCCGAGAACTCTCTATGGCTACACCTTC
- TRBJ2-3 TRBV11-2 - CASEKTGLTDTQYF TGTGCCAGCGAGAAAACAGGACTCACAGATACGCAGTATTTT
medium-sized TRBJ2-3 TRBV28 TRBD2 CASSLPAAGADTQYF TGTGCCAGCAGTTTACCCGCTGCGGGAGCAGATACGCAGTATTTT
- TRBJ2-1 TRBV28 TRBD1 CASSNPGQGLWEQFF TGTGCCAGCAGTAACCCGGGACAGGGTTTGTGGGAGCAGTTCTTC
medium-sized TRBJ2-3 TRBV7-6 TRBD2 CASSLESGRTVDTQYF TGTGCCAGCAGCTTGGAAAGCGGGAGGACGGTGGATACGCAGTATTTT
medium-sized TRBJ1-1 TRBV5-1 - CASTGRDLNTEAFF TGCGCCAGCACCGGGAGGGATCTGAACACTGAAGCTTTCTTT
many TRBJ1-5 TRBV20-1 TRBD1 CSARDQRGQQPQHF TGCAGTGCTAGAGATCAGAGGGGGCAACAGCCCCAGCATTTT
medium-sized TRBJ2-5 TRBV5-1 TRBD1 CASSDHRGTNQETQYF TGCGCCAGCAGCGATCACAGGGGTACCAACCAAGAGACCCAGTACTTC
once TRBJ2-5 TRBV6-1 TRBD2 CASSETSGRGETQYF TGTGCCAGCAGTGAAACTAGCGGGAGAGGAGAGACCCAGTACTTC
medium-sized TRBJ1-2 TRBV18 - CASSSERVGWGYTF TGTGCCAGCTCTTCCGAGCGGGTTGGTTGGGGCTACACCTTC
- TRBJ2-5 TRBV5-1 - CASSLGATQETQYF TGCGCCAGCAGCTTGGGGGCAACCCAAGAGACCCAGTACTTC
medium-sized TRBJ2-3 TRBV2 - CASSLGRGPDTQYF TGTGCCAGCAGTTTGGGTAGGGGCCCAGATACGCAGTATTTT
medium-sized TRBJ2-4 TRBV3-1 TRBD2 CASSLTSGSLAKNIQYF TGTGCCAGCAGCCTTACTAGCGGTAGCCTAGCCAAAAACATTCAGTACTTC
- TRBJ2-4 TRBV12-3/TRBV12-4 - CASSLSGSAIQYF TGTGCCAGCAGTTTGTCAGGGAGTGCCATTCAGTACTTC
- TRBJ2-7 TRBV12-3/TRBV12-4 - CASSLPPLEQYF TGTGCCAGCAGTCTACCCCCGCTTGAGCAGTACTTC
medium-sized TRBJ2-7 TRBV14 TRBD2 CASSQETSGRRSSYEQYF TGTGCCAGCAGCCAAGAGACTAGCGGGAGAAGAAGCTCCTACGAGCAGTACTTC
- TRBJ2-5 TRBV6-1 - CASTLRVQETQYF TGTGCCAGCACCCTCAGGGTACAAGAGACCCAGTACTTC
- TRBJ1-5 TRBV29-1 TRBD1 CSVGQGFTQPQQF TGCAGCGTCGGACAGGGGTTTACTCAGCCCCAGCAATTT